One and the same sample provided the 29 T cell receptor beta chains below, sequenced in a study of vaccination and CD4 T cells after COVID-19. Their antigens remain unidentified. Oncomine TCR Beta short-read sequencing was applied to DNA from cultured CD4+ T cells. MiXCR was run by TCRdb on the PCR reads, yielding one entry per CDR3 protein. The table has 5,500 to 8,000 distinct CDR3 sequences, roughly 43% seen once. Treatment specified: roughly 11-day PBMC culture with coronavirus spike peptide pools or control peptides (ViraFEST assay). Harvesting of the unexposed donor's CD4+ T cells predated the COVID-19 pandemic (2011-2018). Specimen: CD4+ T cells from blood, cultured in vitro. All receptors come from a human donor in good health.

Relative to its sample, this clonotype is large. V is TRBV4-1 and J is TRBJ2-5; TRBD1 might be the D (5 bases). Between the trimmed V and J ends, which lost 1 base and 1 base, there was a span of 16 bases. Germline V CDR1 and CDR2: MGHRA, YSYEKL. The CDR3 is made up of 17 amino acids. The CDR3 coding sequence is TGCGCCAGCAGCCAAGGTCCAACTGGGGCCCTCCAAGAGACCCAGTACTTC. Its protein is CASSQGPTGALQETQYF.

The chain carries TRBV19 and TRBJ1-2; D is possibly TRBD1 (6 bases). The germline V gene has CDR1 LNHDA and CDR2 SQIVND (reference sequence). V was shortened by 1 base and J by 7 bases, with 13 bases between the two germline ends. The CDR3 is 14 amino acids. CDR3 sequence (DNA): TGTGCCAGTAGTATAGCCGGGGGGCGATTTGGCTACACCTTC. Translated, it gives CASSIAGGRFGYTF.

V and J are TRBV21-1 and TRBJ2-3; the tabulated D call, TRBD2, remains unverified against the DNA. TRBV21-1 is tagged as a pseudogene. This CDR3 comprises 17 residues. CDR3 nucleotides: TGTGCCAGCAGCACCCGACGGACTAGCGGGGTAACAGATACGCAGTATTTT. This translates into CASSTRRTSGVTDTQYF.

The V and J genes are TRBV6-5 and TRBJ1-3; D gene ambiguous. Trimming left V 5 bases short and J 0 bases short, with 14 bases between. Germline V gene data show CDR1 as MNHEY and CDR2 as SVGAGI. The CDR3 covers 16 residues. The CDR3 coding sequence is TGTGCCAGCAGTCCCTCGACGGCACGCTCTGGAAACACCATATATTTT. Translated, it gives CASSPSTARSGNTIYF.

CDR3 residues: CASRLGASGGLIYEQYF. Here the CDR3 DNA reads TGTGCCAGCAGACTGGGGGCTAGCGGGGGCCTTATCTACGAGCAGTACTTC. V and J are TRBV7-8 and TRBJ2-7; TRBD2 agrees at 10 bases. Germline V gives CDR1 SGHVS, CDR2 FQNEAQ. This CDR3 spans 17 amino acids. J gave up 3 bases and V 6 bases, and 14 bases lay outside the gene matches.

The V and J genes are TRBV29-1 and TRBJ1-5, with TRBD1 matching over 11 bases. V dropped 4 bases and J dropped 3; count of bases not matched to a gene: 5. Germline CDR1 reads SQVTM; CDR2 reads ANQGSEA. CDR3 length: 15 residues. The CDR3 region is CSVGGDRGINQPQHF. For the CDR3, the DNA is TGCAGCGTTGGGGGGGACAGGGGGATCAATCAGCCCCAGCATTTT.

In its sample, this clonotype was seen a few times. The CDR3 DNA is TGTGCCAGCGGGACAGGGGACTTCACAGATACGCAGTATTTT. Translation gives CASGTGDFTDTQYF. This chain joins TRBV19 and TRBJ2-3; 10 bases line up with TRBD1. The CDR3 runs to 14 residues. Losses at the gene ends were 9 bases for V and 2 bases for J; bases not matched to a gene: 5. Germline loops: CDR1 LNHDA, CDR2 SQIVND (reference sequence). Complete variable domain (other parts from reference TRBV19 and TRBJ2-3): DGGITQSPKYLFRKEGQNVTLSCEQNLNHDAMYWYRQDPGQGLRLIYYSQIVNDFQKGDIAEGYSVSREKKESFPLTVTSAQKNPTAFYLCASGTGDFTDTQYFGPGTRLTVL.

V usage is TRBV7-8 and J usage is TRBJ2-5; TRBD1 aligns across 7 bases. The trim removed 8 bases at V and 5 bases at J, leaving 11 bases unmatched. Germline V gene sequence: CDR1 SGHVS, CDR2 FQNEAQ. This CDR3 comprises 14 residues. As DNA, the CDR3 is TGTGCCAGCCGTACCGACAGGGTCTTGGAGACCCAGTACTTC. Encoded protein: CASRTDRVLETQYF.

V is TRBV6-1 and J is TRBJ1-5; D is uncertain. The CDR3 consists of 14 residues. V was shortened by 1 base and J by 3 bases, with 7 bases between the two germline ends. Germline V gene lookup returns CDR1 MNHNS and CDR2 SASEGT. CDR3 amino acids: CASSEEGYNQPQHF. The CDR3 region has the DNA TGTGCCAGCAGTGAAGAGGGCTACAATCAGCCCCAGCATTTT.

Written as DNA, the CDR3 is TGTGCCAGCAGCCCCGAAGCAAGGGGGGTAGCGGGGGACGTGCAACGCGAGCAGTACTTC. Protein: CASSPEARGVAGDVQREQYF. The rearrangement joins TRBV7-9 to TRBJ2-7; TRBD2 matches 9 bases. The CDR3 is 20 amino acids. V lost 5 bases to trimming and J lost 6 bases; unmatched junction nucleotides: 26. Germline values: CDR1 SEHNR, CDR2 FQNEAQ (reference sequence).

This clonotype has only a few counts. The V and J genes are TRBV6-2 or TRBV6-3 and TRBJ2-3, with 11 positions matching TRBD2. The V gene end was trimmed by 7 bases and the J gene end by 5 bases; junction bases not matched to a gene: 5. This CDR3 has 14 residues. The germline gives CDR1 MNHEY, CDR2 SVGEGT. In nucleotides, the CDR3 is TGTGCCAGCACGCTAGCGGGGGGTAAAGATACGCAGTATTTT. Translated, it gives CASTLAGGKDTQYF.

There are a few counts of this clonotype. This chain uses TRBV6-1 with TRBJ1-5; 9 nucleotides match TRBD1. The J segment lost 3 bases and the V segment lost 5 bases, leaving 8 bases of the junction unmatched. The CDR3 extends over 16 amino acids. Germline values: CDR1 MNHNS, CDR2 SASEGT. In nucleotides, the CDR3 is TGTGCCAGCAGTCGTTCGGGACAGGGAAACAATCAGCCCCAGCATTTT. The encoded protein is CASSRSGQGNNQPQHF.

This clonotype was picked up a small number of times. This chain connects TRBV15 to TRBJ2-1; TRBD1 might be the D (6 bases). The germline V and J ends were trimmed by 2 bases and 5 bases, with 19 bases remaining between them. Germline V CDR1 and CDR2: LNHNV, YYDKDF (reference sequence). The length of the CDR3 is 17 residues. The CDR3 coding sequence is TGTGCCACCAGCAGATGGGGGCAGGGAACTGGGGACAATGAGCAGTTCTTC. Amino acid sequence: CATSRWGQGTGDNEQFF.

This clonotype appeared a few times. This chain uses TRBV7-8 with TRBJ2-3; D unclear. V gave up 8 bases and J gave up 3 bases, with 6 bases separating them. This CDR3 contains 11 residues. Germline-derived CDR1 and CDR2 are SGHVS and FQNEAQ. Here the CDR3 reads CASARTDTQYF. CDR3 in DNA: TGTGCCAGCGCAAGAACAGATACGCAGTATTTT. The whole variable domain, remainder taken from reference TRBV7-8 and TRBJ2-3, is GAGVSQSPRYKVAKRGQDVALRCDPISGHVSLFWYQQALGQGPEFLTYFQNEAQLDKSGLPSDRFFAERPEGSVSTLKIQRTQQEDSAVYLCASARTDTQYFGPGTRLTVL.

The rearrangement joins TRBV12-3 or TRBV12-4 to TRBJ2-5, with D hard to call. This CDR3 has 15 residues. Trimming left V 6 bases short and J 1 base short, with 15 bases between. CDR3 region: CASSQQSQTQETQYF. In nucleotides, the CDR3 is TGTGCCAGCAGCCAACAGTCCCAAACCCAAGAGACCCAGTACTTC.

The chain joins TRBV5-1 to TRBJ2-2, with 9 bases matching TRBD2. V lost 0 bases to trimming and J lost 7 bases; unmatched junction nucleotides: 7. CDR1 is SGHRS, CDR2 YFSETQ, per germline. The CDR3 sequence is 16 residues long. The CDR3, as DNA: TGCGCCAGCAGCTTGGATGGCGGGAGGGCCGGCGGGGAGCTGTTTTTT. This translates into CASSLDGGRAGGELFF.

The chain uses TRBV28 and TRBJ1-1; tentatively, D is TRBD1 (5 bases). The germline V gene has CDR1 MDHEN and CDR2 SYDVKM. V lost 2 bases to trimming and J lost 11 bases, with 9 bases between them. This CDR3 region has 11 residues. The CDR3 protein is CASSLGEGAFF. CDR3 nucleotides: TGTGCCAGCAGTTTAGGGGAGGGGGCTTTCTTT.

This chain links TRBV24-1 with TRBJ1-5; TRBD1 might be the D (6 bases). Trimming left V 7 bases short and J 3 bases short, with 15 bases between. CDR1 and CDR2 (germline): KGHDR, SFDVKD. The CDR3 loop spans 15 amino acids. The CDR3 sequence: CATSPRGGNNQPQHF. CDR3 DNA: TGTGCCACCAGCCCTCGAGGGGGTAACAATCAGCCCCAGCATTTT.

The CDR3 loop is CASSSIAQGNQPQHF. CDR3 coding DNA: TGTGCCAGCAGCTCAATCGCCCAGGGGAATCAGCCCCAGCATTTT. The chain carries TRBV5-5 and TRBJ1-5, with a possible D match to TRBD1 (6 bases). This CDR3 has 15 amino acids. Germline CDR1 SGHKS, CDR2 YYEKEE (reference sequence). With 3 bases removed from V and 4 bases from J, the gap between germline ends came to 14 bases.

The J gene is TRBJ1-5, the V gene TRBV7-9, with 9 bases aligning to TRBD1. After removal of 2 bases from V and 2 bases from J, the junction contained 10 bases not matched to a gene. The CDR3 loop spans 18 amino acids. The germline gives CDR1 SEHNR, CDR2 FQNEAQ (reference sequence). The CDR3 reads CASSLTTGTGRGNQPQHF. The CDR3 bases are TGTGCCAGCAGCTTAACTACCGGGACAGGGAGGGGCAATCAGCCCCAGCATTTT.

The rearrangement links TRBV5-1 to TRBJ1-3; 9 bases line up with TRBD1. The CDR3 is made up of 12 amino acids. Germline V gene lookup returns CDR1 SGHRS and CDR2 YFSETQ. The ends lost 3 bases at V and 14 bases at J; junction bases unmatched: 6. CDR3 in amino acids: CASSSSGTGLYF. The DNA of the CDR3 is TGCGCCAGCAGCTCCTCCGGGACAGGGTTATATTTT.

This clonotype was observed a few times. The rearrangement links TRBV20-1 to TRBJ1-6; D is perhaps TRBD1 (5 bases). V lost 2 bases and J lost 11, with 13 bases in between. CDR1 DFQATT and CDR2 SNEGSKA come from the germline V gene (reference sequence). CDR3 length: 13 residues. CDR3 amino acids: CSARFQGGAPLHF. CDR3 sequence (DNA): TGCAGTGCTAGATTCCAGGGTGGCGCACCCCTCCACTTT.

This clonotype turned up a few times. This chain uses TRBV10-3 with TRBJ1-3; TRBD1 aligns across 11 bases. CDR3 length equals 13 residues. Germline V CDR1 and CDR2: ENHRY, SYGVKD. The J segment lost 6 bases and the V segment lost 10 bases, leaving 5 bases of the junction unmatched. The CDR3 spells CATGTGGANTIYF. For the CDR3, the DNA is TGTGCCACCGGGACAGGGGGGGCAAACACCATATATTTT.

This clonotype was observed a handful of times. This chain connects TRBV24-1 to TRBJ2-3; TRBD2 matches at 10 bases. This CDR3 contains 17 residues. V shed 3 bases and J 6 bases; nucleotides not matched to a gene: 11. From germline, CDR1 is KGHDR and CDR2 SFDVKD. The CDR3 loop is CATSDDIAGGRRDTQYF. CDR3 nucleotides: TGTGCCACCAGTGATGACATAGCGGGGGGCCGCCGGGATACGCAGTATTTT.

This chain links TRBV6-1 with TRBJ2-3; 9 nucleotides match TRBD2. The V segment lost 6 bases and the J segment 4 bases; nucleotides outside the gene matches: 8. CDR3 size: 15 residues. Germline values: CDR1 MNHNS, CDR2 SASEGT. The CDR3 nucleotides are TGTGCCAGCAGACCCGGGACTAGCCCCCCAGATACGCAGTATTTT. It translates to CASRPGTSPPDTQYF.

This sequence joins TRBV27 and TRBJ1-1, with 7 positions matching TRBD1. This CDR3 has 15 residues. Germline values: CDR1 MNHEY, CDR2 SMNVEV (reference sequence). Losses at the gene ends were 8 bases for V and 0 bases for J; bases not matched to a gene: 9. CDR3 in DNA: TGTGCCAGCCGAGGGGCAGGGGGGGTGAACACTGAAGCTTTCTTT. This encodes CASRGAGGVNTEAFF.

In its sample, this clonotype was seen a few times. This chain uses TRBV11-2 with TRBJ1-1, with D hard to call. Germline loops: CDR1 SGHAT, CDR2 FQNNGV. The CDR3 spans 13 residues. V was trimmed by 0 bases and J by 1 base, leaving 3 bases between them. CDR3 sequence reads: CASSLEGNTEAFF. The CDR3 DNA sequence: TGTGCCAGCAGCTTAGAGGGGAACACTGAAGCTTTCTTT.

The V call is TRBV7-9, the J call TRBJ2-3, with 7 nucleotides matching TRBD1. This CDR3 spans 17 amino acids. CDR1 SEHNR and CDR2 FQNEAQ come from the germline V gene (reference sequence). Trimming took 3 bases from V and 1 from J; bases not matched to a gene: 10. CDR3 in amino acids: CASSLTGRSTGTDTQYF. In DNA form, the CDR3 reads TGTGCCAGCAGCTTGACAGGGCGCTCAACTGGCACAGATACGCAGTATTTT.

The chain links TRBV5-4 to TRBJ2-5, with TRBD2 matching over 12 bases. V gave up 2 bases and J gave up 5 bases; unmatched junction bases: 4. CDR3 length: 15 amino acids. CDR1 is SGHNT and CDR2 is YYREEE in the germline V gene (reference sequence). For the CDR3, the DNA is TGTGCCAGCAGCTTTTCTAGCGGGGGGGTGGAGACCCAGTACTTC. Its translation: CASSFSSGGVETQYF.